This TCR beta chain was retrieved from a study of blood T cell repertoires in COVID-19. Across the study: Whether acute or convalescent, the COVID-19 samples came from the United States, Italy and Spain. T cells, B-cell-depleted T cells, or PBMCs provided the cDNA or gDNA that served as material.

This clone occurred a few times. Study processing details: Researchers report that nucleated cell counts were estimated from reference gene primer amplification. The method was immunoSEQ multiplex PCR; TCRdb's version includes in-frame clones alone and lacks a portion of them. V, J and clone size are those of that table, while D and trimming were read from the DNA. The table records roughly 38,000 clones, more than 70% of them present only once. Germline trimming cut 1 base from V and 6 bases from J; bases unmatched to any gene: 8. The CDR3 sequence is 16 residues long. Germline V gene data show CDR1 as SGHRS and CDR2 as YFSETQ.

What was sequenced was peripheral blood. V and J are TRBV5-1 and TRBJ2-1, with 9 bases lining up with TRBD2. This clonotype originated in a man in his 60s with acute or convalescent COVID-19. Here the CDR3 reads CASSLKLGGRANEQFF. The CDR3 DNA sequence: TGCGCCAGCAGCTTGAAATTGGGCGGGAGGGCCAATGAGCAGTTCTTC.